These 28 T cell receptor beta chains came from one sample sequenced in a study of post-analysis software for immune sequencing data (dated by TCRdb to between 2015 and 2017). For these receptors, no antigen is known. The method behind the library was PCR. Instrument on record: Illumina HiSeq 2500. Unique molecular identifiers were incorporated into TCR beta cDNA libraries to reduce PCR and sequencing biases. TCRdb reran the public reads through fastp at Q25 and MiXCR, keeping productive beta chains. All rows with the same CDR3 protein become a single entry with the most common DNA and genes. The sample table shows almost 700,000 distinct CDR3 sequences, and approximately 59% are seen once. The top ten clonotypes cover about 11% of the sample. Overall study outcomes, separate from this receptor: Significantly higher frequencies in patients than in controls were found for a handful of TRBV segments, including TRBV5-6, TRBV5-1 and TRBV20-1.

Sequenced input: blood. These receptors were obtained from a girl aged 2-15 years with multiple sclerosis.

This sequence joins TRBV20-1 and TRBJ2-7; 10 bases map to TRBD2. TRBJ2-5 matches the DNA end more closely, so the J call is doubtful. The CDR3 length is 14 residues. Germline V gene data show CDR1 as DFQATT and CDR2 as SNEGSKA (reference sequence). The CDR3 DNA sequence: TGCAGTGCTAGAGGCTATAGCGGGGGGGAGACCCAGTACTTC. Its protein product is CSARGYSGGETQYF.

The chain employs TRBV7-2 and TRBJ2-1; TRBD2 agrees at 9 bases. Germline trimming cut 8 bases from V and 6 bases from J; bases unmatched to any gene: 11. CDR3 length: 15 residues. The germline V gene has CDR1 SGHTA and CDR2 FQGNSA. In nucleotides, the CDR3 is TGTGCCAGCGTTCTGTCTAGCGGGGACCGCAATGAGCAGTTCTTC. Amino acids: CASVLSSGDRNEQFF.

This clonotype was counted a few times. Here the CDR3 reads CSVVVGGGARRYEQYF. DNA of the CDR3: TGCAGCGTTGTCGTGGGCGGGGGAGCCCGTCGGTACGAGCAGTACTTC. The rearrangement joins TRBV29-1 to TRBJ2-7, with 7 bases that match TRBD2. The CDR3 has 16 amino acids. The trim removed 4 bases at V and 4 bases at J, leaving 16 bases unmatched. Per the germline V gene, CDR1 is SQVTM and CDR2 is ANQGSEA.

The chain joins TRBV15 to TRBJ2-5, with 7 bases fitting TRBD1. The J call may be mistaken, given a closer DNA end match to TRBJ2-7. Germline V lookup: CDR1 LNHNV, CDR2 YYDKDF (reference sequence). The CDR3 runs to 13 residues. The CDR3 reads CATSPTGSDEQYF. DNA of the CDR3: TGTGCCACCAGCCCGACAGGGTCCGACGAGCAGTACTTC.

V is TRBV29-1 and J is TRBJ2-5; 8 bases agree with TRBD1. V lost 0 bases and J lost 5; bases outside the gene matches: 8. Germline CDR1 reads SQVTM; CDR2 reads ANQGSEA. The CDR3 spans 15 residues. The CDR3 DNA reads TGCAGCGTTGAAGATCGAGGCAGGGGGCGGGAGACCCAGTACTTC. It translates to CSVEDRGRGRETQYF.

The chain recombines TRBV7-3 with TRBJ1-5; D is uncertain. Trimming stripped 0 bases from V and 4 bases from J, with 10 bases between. CDR1 and CDR2 (germline): SGHTA, FQGTGA. This CDR3 is built from 15 residues. CDR3 coding DNA: TGTGCCAGCAGCTTAACCGGGGAGGCGAATCAGCCCCAGCATTTT. Amino acid sequence: CASSLTGEANQPQHF.

The J gene is TRBJ2-1, the V gene TRBV20-1; 7 positions agree with TRBD2. V gave up 0 bases and J gave up 11 bases; unmatched junction bases: 13. CDR3 length: 15 residues. Germline lookup yields CDR1 DFQATT and CDR2 SNEGSKA (reference sequence). CDR3 residues: CSARDFGGGPSKQFF. CDR3 nucleotide sequence: TGCAGTGCTAGAGATTTTGGGGGAGGGCCGAGTAAGCAGTTCTTC.

This rearrangement joins TRBV5-1 to TRBJ2-1, with TRBD2 matching 8 bases. The CDR3 length is 16 residues. The V gene end was trimmed by 4 bases and the J gene end by 6 bases; junction bases not matched to a gene: 12. Germline V gives CDR1 SGHRS, CDR2 YFSETQ. CDR3 sequence: CASSPMLATSVNEQFF. The CDR3 nucleotides read TGCGCCAGCAGCCCTATGCTGGCGACTAGCGTCAATGAGCAGTTCTTC. Based on the CDR3 plus reference TRBV5-1 and TRBJ2-1, the full variable domain is KAGVTQTPRYLIKTRGQQVTLSCSPISGHRSVSWYQQTPGQGLQFLFEYFSETQRNKGNFPGRFSGRQFSNSRSEMNVSTLELGDSALYLCASSPMLATSVNEQFFGPGTRLTVL.

The chain is built from TRBV19 and TRBJ2-1; the match to TRBD2 covers 13 bases. The ends lost 1 base at V and 9 bases at J; junction bases unmatched: 6. This CDR3 has 16 residues. Germline values: CDR1 LNHDA, CDR2 SQIVND (reference sequence). CDR3: CASSIGGTSGTREQFF. The CDR3 bases are TGTGCCAGTAGTATAGGAGGGACTAGCGGGACTCGTGAGCAGTTCTTC.

This chain links TRBV9 with TRBJ2-1; TRBD2 is a possible D gene (6 bases). Germline V lookup: CDR1 SGDLS, CDR2 YYNGEE. V shed 2 bases and J shed 6 bases, with 21 bases lying between them. CDR3 length equals 17 residues. In DNA, the CDR3 is TGTGCCAGCAGCGTCAGTCACCGCGGAGGGCCGGGCAATGAGCAGTTCTTC. This encodes CASSVSHRGGPGNEQFF.

The chain uses TRBV11-2 and TRBJ2-1; TRBD2 aligns across 9 bases. CDR3 length: 15 amino acids. Germline CDR1 is SGHAT and CDR2 is FQNNGV. J gave up 9 bases and V 5 bases, and 11 bases lay outside the gene matches. The CDR3 bases are TGTGCCAGCAGCCCCCCGGGGACTAGCCTTGGTGAGCAGTTCTTC. It yields the protein CASSPPGTSLGEQFF. The variable domain in full, completed from reference TRBV11-2 and TRBJ2-1, reads EAGVAQSPRYKIIEKRQSVAFWCNPISGHATLYWYQQILGQGPKLLIQFQNNGVVDDSQLPKDRFSAERLKGVDSTLKIQPAKLEDSAVYLCASSPPGTSLGEQFFGPGTRLTVL.

The chain carries TRBV9 and TRBJ2-6, with D unclear. CDR3 size: 15 residues. The V and J ends lost 2 bases and 0 bases respectively, with 6 bases between them. CDR1 and CDR2 (germline): SGDLS, YYNGEE. The CDR3 sequence: CASSVSFSGANVLTF. The DNA of the CDR3 is TGTGCCAGCAGCGTCAGCTTCTCTGGGGCCAACGTCCTGACTTTC.

This clonotype was detected only a few times. The chain recombines TRBV5-1 with TRBJ2-3, with D possibly TRBD2 on 6 matching bases. The ends were cut back, 0 bases at V and 0 bases at J, with 14 bases in the middle. Per the germline V gene, CDR1 is SGHRS and CDR2 is YFSETQ. This CDR3 comprises 17 residues. The CDR3, as DNA: TGCGCCAGCAGCTTGGTAGCGGAATCGATGAGCACAGATACGCAGTATTTT. Protein: CASSLVAESMSTDTQYF.

V usage is TRBV6-5 and J usage is TRBJ2-1; 15 nucleotides align to TRBD2. The V gene end was trimmed by 6 bases and the J gene end by 7 bases; junction bases not matched to a gene: 4. The V gene's germline CDR1 is MNHEY and CDR2 SVGAGI. The CDR3 consists of 15 residues. Written as DNA, the CDR3 is TGTGCCAGCAGAATAGGACTAGCGGGAGGGAATGAGCAGTTCTTC. This gives the protein CASRIGLAGGNEQFF.

This clonotype has more than one count but fewer than ten. CDR3: CSALAGSSYNEQFF. CDR3 sequence (DNA): TGCAGTGCTTTAGCGGGGAGCTCCTACAATGAGCAGTTCTTC. The V gene is TRBV20-1, the J gene TRBJ2-1, with 8 bases fitting TRBD2. CDR1 and CDR2 from the germline V gene are DFQATT and SNEGSKA (reference sequence). The ends lost 5 bases at V and 0 bases at J; junction bases unmatched: 3. The CDR3 runs 14 residues.

The rearrangement uses TRBV12-3 or TRBV12-4 and TRBJ1-1, with a possible D match to TRBD1 (6 bases). This CDR3 region has 12 residues. V was shortened by 5 bases and J by 6 bases, with 10 bases between the two germline ends. The CDR3, as DNA: TGTGCCAGCAGTAACAGGGCGTCTGAAGCTTTCTTT. Protein product: CASSNRASEAFF.

On this clonotype itself: One junction end does not reproduce the germline sequence, and a read error may be involved. The chain joins TRBV12-3 or TRBV12-4 to TRBJ2-1; TRBD2 agrees at 12 bases. The CDR3 is made up of 16 amino acids. The CDR3 spells CTSSPRTSGVYNEQFF. As DNA, the CDR3 is TGTACCAGCAGTCCCAGGACTAGCGGGGTTTACAATGAGCAGTTCTTC.

This clonotype occurred a few times. The chain has TRBV20-1 and TRBJ2-1; TRBD1 matches at 7 bases. The CDR3 is made up of 13 amino acids. Germline assignment: CDR1 DFQATT and CDR2 SNEGSKA (reference sequence). Losses at the gene ends were 6 bases for V and 4 bases for J; bases not matched to a gene: 6. The CDR3 coding sequence is TGCAGTGCCCCGGGACAGCTTTACAATGAGCAGTTCTTC. Translation gives CSAPGQLYNEQFF.

This chain connects TRBV5-1 to TRBJ2-1; D unresolved. Germline loops: CDR1 SGHRS, CDR2 YFSETQ. V was clipped by 3 bases and J by 0 bases, with 7 bases between them. The CDR3 totals 14 residues. The CDR3 coding sequence is TGCGCCAGCAGCTCCATCTCCTCCTACAATGAGCAGTTCTTC. This translates into CASSSISSYNEQFF.

The sample holds one count of this clonotype. V usage is TRBV27 and J usage is TRBJ1-4; D is perhaps TRBD1 (5 bases). Deletions cut 2 bases from V and 8 bases from J, with 18 bases between. The CDR3 runs 16 residues. The germline V gene has CDR1 MNHEY and CDR2 SMNVEV (reference sequence). The CDR3 DNA is TGTGCCAGCAGTTTACGACCGCTCTCCCGGGGGGAAAAACTGTTTTTT. This codes for CASSLRPLSRGEKLFF.

The J gene is TRBJ1-5, the V gene TRBV5-5; a possible D gene is TRBD1 (5 bases). This CDR3 region has 14 residues. Looked up from germline, CDR1 is SGHKS and CDR2 is YYEKEE (reference sequence). Trimming removed 3 bases from V and 8 bases from J, with 15 bases in between. The CDR3 region is CASSWVGREKPQHF. In nucleotides, the CDR3 is TGTGCCAGCAGCTGGGTAGGCAGGGAGAAGCCCCAGCATTTT.

The chain carries TRBV20-1 and TRBJ2-5; D not resolved. Trimming stripped 4 bases from V and 1 base from J, with 16 bases between. Germline V gene data show CDR1 as DFQATT and CDR2 as SNEGSKA (reference sequence). This CDR3 comprises 15 residues. The CDR3 coding sequence is TGCAGTGCTACTGAGACGGTAGCCGTCCAAGAGACCCAGTACTTC. Protein product: CSATETVAVQETQYF.

The V call is TRBV20-1, the J call TRBJ1-5; D gene ambiguous. CDR1 and CDR2 (germline): DFQATT, SNEGSKA (reference sequence). The CDR3 totals 13 residues. Trimming left V 2 bases short and J 0 bases short, with 5 bases between. The CDR3: CSARPVSNQPQHF. Written as DNA, the CDR3 is TGCAGTGCTAGACCGGTTAGCAATCAGCCCCAGCATTTT.

The rearrangement links TRBV7-9 to TRBJ2-1, with 7 bases lining up with TRBD1. The CDR3 has 15 residues. The V and J ends lost 5 bases and 3 bases, in that order; junction bases with no gene match: 7. Germline V gene data show CDR1 as SEHNR and CDR2 as FQNEAQ (reference sequence). CDR3: CASSARQGNYNEQFF. The DNA of the CDR3 is TGTGCCAGCAGCGCGCGACAGGGAAACTACAATGAGCAGTTCTTC.

This clonotype has more than one count but fewer than ten. The rearrangement uses TRBV5-1 and TRBJ2-1; TRBD2 matches 8 bases. CDR1 and CDR2 (germline): SGHRS, YFSETQ. V was pared by 4 bases and J by 0 bases, with 12 bases of the junction left unmatched. This CDR3 is 18 amino acids long. DNA for the CDR3: TGCGCCAGCAGCGTGGGCCCGCGCGGGGGGAACTCCTACAATGAGCAGTTCTTC. Its translation is CASSVGPRGGNSYNEQFF.

This clonotype was seen only a few times. The chain uses TRBV6-2 or TRBV6-3 and TRBJ2-3, with D possibly TRBD1 on 5 matching bases. Trimming removed 6 bases from V and 2 bases from J, with 12 bases in between. Germline loops: CDR1 MNHEY, CDR2 SVGEGT. The CDR3 contains 14 residues. The CDR3 sequence: CASRSGIHTDTQYF. DNA of the CDR3: TGTGCCAGCAGATCAGGGATACACACAGATACGCAGTATTTT.

This clonotype was seen only a few times. The rearrangement joins TRBV12-3 or TRBV12-4 to TRBJ2-7; D is ambiguous. V was cut by 1 base and J by 0 bases, with 16 bases left in between. The CDR3 is 17 amino acids. For the CDR3, the DNA is TGTGCCAGCAGTTTAGTTATGGGCCTACGATCCTCCTACGAGCAGTACTTC. Protein product: CASSLVMGLRSSYEQYF.

The gene calls are TRBV12-3 or TRBV12-4 and TRBJ1-6, with D possibly being TRBD1 (6 bases). Trimming removed 0 bases at V and 7 bases at J, with 10 bases between. This CDR3 is built from 15 residues. The CDR3 nucleotides are TGTGCCAGCAGTTTAGCCAGGGGCAGAAATTCACCCCTCCACTTT. Its protein is CASSLARGRNSPLHF.